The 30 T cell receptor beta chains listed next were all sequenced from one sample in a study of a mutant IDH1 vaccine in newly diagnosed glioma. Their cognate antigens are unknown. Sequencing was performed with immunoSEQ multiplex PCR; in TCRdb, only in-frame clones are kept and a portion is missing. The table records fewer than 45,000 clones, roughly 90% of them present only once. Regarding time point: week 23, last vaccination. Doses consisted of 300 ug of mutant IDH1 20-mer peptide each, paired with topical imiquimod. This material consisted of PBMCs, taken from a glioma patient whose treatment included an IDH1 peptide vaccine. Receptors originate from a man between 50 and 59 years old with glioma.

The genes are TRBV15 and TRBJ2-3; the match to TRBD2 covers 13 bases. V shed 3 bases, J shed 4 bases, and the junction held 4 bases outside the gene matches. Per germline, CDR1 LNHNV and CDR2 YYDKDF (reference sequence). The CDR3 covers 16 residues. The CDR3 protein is CATSSRLAGGADTQYF. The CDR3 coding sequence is TGTGCCACCAGCAGCAGACTAGCGGGAGGCGCAGATACGCAGTATTTT.

The CDR3: CASHRGGLGQPQHF. In DNA form, the CDR3 reads TGTGCCAGCCACAGGGGCGGGTTGGGGCAGCCCCAGCATTTT. The gene calls are TRBV19 and TRBJ1-5, with TRBD1 matching 7 bases. J gave up 7 bases and V 9 bases, and 12 bases lay outside the gene matches. Germline V gene sequence: CDR1 LNHDA, CDR2 SQIVND (reference sequence). The CDR3 runs to 14 residues.

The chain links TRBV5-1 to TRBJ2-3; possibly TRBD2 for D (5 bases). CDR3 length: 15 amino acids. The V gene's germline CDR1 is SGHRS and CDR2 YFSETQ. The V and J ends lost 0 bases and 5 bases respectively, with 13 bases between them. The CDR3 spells CASSLVGSGGDTQYF. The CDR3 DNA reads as TGCGCCAGCAGCTTGGTCGGAAGCGGAGGAGATACGCAGTATTTT. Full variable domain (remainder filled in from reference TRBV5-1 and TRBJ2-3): KAGVTQTPRYLIKTRGQQVTLSCSPISGHRSVSWYQQTPGQGLQFLFEYFSETQRNKGNFPGRFSGRQFSNSRSEMNVSTLELGDSALYLCASSLVGSGGDTQYFGPGTRLTVL.

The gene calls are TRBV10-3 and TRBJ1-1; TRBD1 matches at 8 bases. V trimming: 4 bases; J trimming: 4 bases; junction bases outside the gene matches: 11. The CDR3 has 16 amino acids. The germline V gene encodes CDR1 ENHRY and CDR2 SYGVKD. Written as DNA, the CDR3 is TGTGCCATCAGTGCCTCGACAGGGGAAGTGAGCACTGAAGCTTTCTTT. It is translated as CAISASTGEVSTEAFF.

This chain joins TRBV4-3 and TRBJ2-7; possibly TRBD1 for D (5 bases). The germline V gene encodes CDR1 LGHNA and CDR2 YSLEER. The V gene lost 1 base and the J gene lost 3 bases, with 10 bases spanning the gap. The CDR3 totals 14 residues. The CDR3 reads CASSQGREGYEQYF. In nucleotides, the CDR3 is TGCGCCAGCAGCCAAGGCAGGGAAGGCTACGAGCAGTACTTC.

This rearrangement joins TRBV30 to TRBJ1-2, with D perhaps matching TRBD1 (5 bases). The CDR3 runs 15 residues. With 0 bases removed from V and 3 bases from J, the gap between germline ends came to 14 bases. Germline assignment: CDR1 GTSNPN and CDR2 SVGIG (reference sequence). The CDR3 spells CAWSVGGDGDYGYTF. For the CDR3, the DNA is TGTGCCTGGAGTGTGGGAGGGGACGGAGACTATGGCTACACCTTC.

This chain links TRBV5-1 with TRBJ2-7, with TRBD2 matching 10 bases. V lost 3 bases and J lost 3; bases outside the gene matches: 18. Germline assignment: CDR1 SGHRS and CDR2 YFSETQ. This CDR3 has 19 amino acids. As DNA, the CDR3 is TGCGCCAGCAGCTCCGAAGGGGGTGGGTCTAGCGGGAGATACTACGAGCAGTACTTC. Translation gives CASSSEGGGSSGRYYEQYF.

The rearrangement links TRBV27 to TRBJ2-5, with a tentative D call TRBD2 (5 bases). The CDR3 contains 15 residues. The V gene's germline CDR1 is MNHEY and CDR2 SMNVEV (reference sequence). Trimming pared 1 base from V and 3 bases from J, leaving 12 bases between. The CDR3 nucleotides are TGTGCCAGCAGTTTATACCCCCCGAGGGAAGAGACCCAGTACTTC. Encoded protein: CASSLYPPREETQYF.

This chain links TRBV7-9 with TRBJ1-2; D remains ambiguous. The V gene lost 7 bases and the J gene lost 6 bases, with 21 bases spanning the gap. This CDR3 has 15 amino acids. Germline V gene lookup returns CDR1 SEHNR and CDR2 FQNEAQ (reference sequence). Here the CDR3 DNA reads TGTGCCAGCATGGACCTCGGAGGGATCAGTGATGGCTACACCTTC. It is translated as CASMDLGGISDGYTF.

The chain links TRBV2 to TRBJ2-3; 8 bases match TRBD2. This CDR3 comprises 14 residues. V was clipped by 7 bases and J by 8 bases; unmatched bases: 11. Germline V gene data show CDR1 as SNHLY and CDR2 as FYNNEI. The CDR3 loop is CASTRTSGTGTQYF. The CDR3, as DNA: TGTGCCAGCACTCGTACTAGCGGAACGGGTACGCAGTATTTT.

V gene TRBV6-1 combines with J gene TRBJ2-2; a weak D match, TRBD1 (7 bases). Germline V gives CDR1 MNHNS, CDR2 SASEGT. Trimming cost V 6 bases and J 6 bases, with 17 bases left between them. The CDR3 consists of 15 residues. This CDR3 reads CASSSGGTGAGELFF. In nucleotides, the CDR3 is TGTGCCAGCAGCTCAGGGGGAACGGGAGCCGGGGAGCTGTTTTTT.

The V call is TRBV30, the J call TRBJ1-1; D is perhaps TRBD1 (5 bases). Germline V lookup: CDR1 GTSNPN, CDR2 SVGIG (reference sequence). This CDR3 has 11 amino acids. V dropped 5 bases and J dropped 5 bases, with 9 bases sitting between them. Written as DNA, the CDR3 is TGTGCCTGGGGCAGGGTAACTGAAGCTTTCTTT. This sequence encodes CAWGRVTEAFF.

The CDR3 DNA reads as TGTGCCAGCAGCTCAACCGGGACAGGACGTATTTATGGCTACACCTTC. Translating it yields CASSSTGTGRIYGYTF. The rearrangement links TRBV7-9 to TRBJ1-2; 8 bases agree with TRBD1. Germline V gene lookup returns CDR1 SEHNR and CDR2 FQNEAQ (reference sequence). The CDR3 has 16 amino acids. V lost 4 bases and J lost 5; bases outside the gene matches: 12.

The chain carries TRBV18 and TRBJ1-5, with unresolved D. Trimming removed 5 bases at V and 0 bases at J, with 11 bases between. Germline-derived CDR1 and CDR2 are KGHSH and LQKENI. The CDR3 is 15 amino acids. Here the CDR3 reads CASSTGRISNQPQHF. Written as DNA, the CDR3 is TGTGCCAGCTCAACCGGACGGATTAGCAATCAGCCCCAGCATTTT.

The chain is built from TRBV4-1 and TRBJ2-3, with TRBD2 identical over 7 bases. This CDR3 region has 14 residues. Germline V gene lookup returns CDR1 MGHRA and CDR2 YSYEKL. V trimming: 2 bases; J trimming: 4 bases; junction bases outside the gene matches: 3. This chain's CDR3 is CASSQRAGADTQYF. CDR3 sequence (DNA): TGCGCCAGCAGCCAAAGGGCGGGGGCAGATACGCAGTATTTT.

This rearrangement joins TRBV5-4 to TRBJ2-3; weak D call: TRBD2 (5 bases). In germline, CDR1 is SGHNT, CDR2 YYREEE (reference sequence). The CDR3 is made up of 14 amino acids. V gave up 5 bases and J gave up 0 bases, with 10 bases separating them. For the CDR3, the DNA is TGTGCCAGCAGGGGCGGGTTGAGCACAGATACGCAGTATTTT. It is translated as CASRGGLSTDTQYF.

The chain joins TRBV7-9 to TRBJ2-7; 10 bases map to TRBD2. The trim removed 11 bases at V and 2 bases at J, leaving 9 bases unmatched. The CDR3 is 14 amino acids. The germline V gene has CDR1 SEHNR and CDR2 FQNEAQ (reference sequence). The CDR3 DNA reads TGTGCCTCCTGGACTAGCGGCTTACCCTACGAGCAGTACTTC. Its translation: CASWTSGLPYEQYF. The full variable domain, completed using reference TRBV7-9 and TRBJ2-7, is DTGVSQNPRHKITKRGQNVTFRCDPISEHNRLYWYRQTLGQGPEFLTYFQNEAQLEKSRLLSDRFSAERPKGSFSTLEIQRTEQGDSAMYLCASWTSGLPYEQYFGPGTRLTVT.

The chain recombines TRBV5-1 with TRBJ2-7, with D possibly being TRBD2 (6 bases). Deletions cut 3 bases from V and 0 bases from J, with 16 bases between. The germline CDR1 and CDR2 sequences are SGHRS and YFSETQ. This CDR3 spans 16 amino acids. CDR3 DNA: TGCGCCAGCAGCTGGTGGTCGGGGGAAGTCTCCTACGAGCAGTACTTC. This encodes CASSWWSGEVSYEQYF.

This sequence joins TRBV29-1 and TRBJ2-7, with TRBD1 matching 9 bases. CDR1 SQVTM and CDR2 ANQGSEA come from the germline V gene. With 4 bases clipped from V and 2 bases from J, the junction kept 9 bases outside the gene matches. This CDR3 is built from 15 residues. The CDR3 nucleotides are TGCAGCGTTGCCGCGGGACAGGGATTGACCTACGAGCAGTACTTC. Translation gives CSVAAGQGLTYEQYF.

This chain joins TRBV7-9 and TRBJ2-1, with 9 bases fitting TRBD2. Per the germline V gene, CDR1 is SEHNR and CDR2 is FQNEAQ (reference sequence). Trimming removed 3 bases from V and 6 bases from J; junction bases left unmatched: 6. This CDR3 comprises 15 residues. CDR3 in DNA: TGTGCCAGCAGCTTGGGTAGCGGGAGAAGCAATGAGCAGTTCTTC. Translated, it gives CASSLGSGRSNEQFF.

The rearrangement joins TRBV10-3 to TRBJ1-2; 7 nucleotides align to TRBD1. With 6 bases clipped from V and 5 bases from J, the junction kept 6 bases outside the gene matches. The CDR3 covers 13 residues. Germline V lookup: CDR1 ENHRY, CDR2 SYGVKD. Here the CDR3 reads CAISSGTEYGYTF. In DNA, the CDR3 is TGTGCCATCAGCTCCGGGACAGAATATGGCTACACCTTC.

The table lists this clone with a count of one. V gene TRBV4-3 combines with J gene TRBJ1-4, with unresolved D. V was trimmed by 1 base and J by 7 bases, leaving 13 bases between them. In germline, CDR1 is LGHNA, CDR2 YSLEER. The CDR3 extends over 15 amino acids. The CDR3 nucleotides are TGCGCCAGCAGCCAAGGAAGAGGGCTGGGTGAAAAACTGTTTTTT. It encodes CASSQGRGLGEKLFF.

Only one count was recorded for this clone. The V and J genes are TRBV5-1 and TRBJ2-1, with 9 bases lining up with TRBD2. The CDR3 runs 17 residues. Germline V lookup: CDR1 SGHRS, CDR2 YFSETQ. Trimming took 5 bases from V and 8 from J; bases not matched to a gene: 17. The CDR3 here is CASRAGGPASDTHEQFF. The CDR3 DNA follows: TGCGCCAGCAGGGCGGGAGGGCCCGCATCTGACACGCATGAGCAGTTCTTC.

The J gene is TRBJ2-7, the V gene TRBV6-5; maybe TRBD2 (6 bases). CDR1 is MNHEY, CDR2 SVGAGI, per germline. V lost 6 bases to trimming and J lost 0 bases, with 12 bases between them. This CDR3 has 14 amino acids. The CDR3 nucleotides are TGTGCCAGCAGCATGGGGGGTAGCTCCTACGAGCAGTACTTC. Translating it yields CASSMGGSSYEQYF.

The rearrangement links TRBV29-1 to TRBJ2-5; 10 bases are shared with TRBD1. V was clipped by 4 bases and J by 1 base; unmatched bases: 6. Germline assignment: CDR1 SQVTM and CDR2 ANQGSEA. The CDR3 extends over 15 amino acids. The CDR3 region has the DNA TGCAGCGTTGTTACGGGGACAGGGGCCCAAGAGACCCAGTACTTC. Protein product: CSVVTGTGAQETQYF.

CDR3 coding DNA: TGTGCCAGCAGTTTAAGAGCGGGAGGGGAGACAGATACGCAGTATTTT. Protein: CASSLRAGGETDTQYF. The genes are TRBV28 and TRBJ2-3; TRBD2 agrees at 10 bases. J gave up 3 bases and V 2 bases, and 5 bases lay outside the gene matches. Per the germline V gene, CDR1 is MDHEN and CDR2 is SYDVKM. The CDR3 covers 16 residues.

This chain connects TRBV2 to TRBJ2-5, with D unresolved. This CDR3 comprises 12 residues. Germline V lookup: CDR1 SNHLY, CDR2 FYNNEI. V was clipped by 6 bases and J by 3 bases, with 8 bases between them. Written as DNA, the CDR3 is TGTGCCAGCAGCCGACTGGAAGAGACCCAGTACTTC. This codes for CASSRLEETQYF.

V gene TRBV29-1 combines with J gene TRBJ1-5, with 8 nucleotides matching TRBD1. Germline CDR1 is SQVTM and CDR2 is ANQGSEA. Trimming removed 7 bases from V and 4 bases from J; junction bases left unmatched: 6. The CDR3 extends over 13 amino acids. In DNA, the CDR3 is TGCAGCGCCTGGACAGGGTGGAATCAGCCCCAGCATTTT. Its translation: CSAWTGWNQPQHF.

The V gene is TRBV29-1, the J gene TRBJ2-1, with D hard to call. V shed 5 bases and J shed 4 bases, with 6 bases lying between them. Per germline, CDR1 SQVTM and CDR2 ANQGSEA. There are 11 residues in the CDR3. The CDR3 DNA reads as TGCAGCGTTTACGGGTACAATGAGCAGTTCTTC. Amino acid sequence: CSVYGYNEQFF.

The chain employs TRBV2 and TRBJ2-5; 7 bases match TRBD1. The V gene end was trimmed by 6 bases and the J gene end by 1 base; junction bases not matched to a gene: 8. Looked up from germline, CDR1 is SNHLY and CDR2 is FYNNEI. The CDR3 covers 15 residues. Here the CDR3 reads CASSKRGQIQETQYF. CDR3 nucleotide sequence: TGTGCCAGCAGCAAAAGGGGGCAGATCCAAGAGACCCAGTACTTC. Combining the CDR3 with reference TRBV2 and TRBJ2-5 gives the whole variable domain EPEVTQTPSHQVTQMGQEVILRCVPISNHLYFYWYRQILGQKVEFLVSFYNNEISEKSEIFDDQFSVERPDGSNFTLKIRSTKLEDSAMYFCASSKRGQIQETQYFGPGTRLLVL.